This TCR beta chain originates from a study of blood T cell repertoires in COVID-19. Across the whole study: Sites across the United States, Italy and Spain contributed samples from acute and convalescent COVID-19. PBMCs, B-cell-depleted T cells, or T cells provided the cDNA or gDNA that made up the material.

Original data processing: Counts of nucleated cells, estimated from reference gene primer amplification, were obtained. Repertoires were generated with immunoSEQ multiplex PCR, while TCRdb's copy carries only in-frame clones and drops some. V, J and clone size are taken as reported in that table, and D and trimming were inferred from the DNA itself. The sample carries approximately 110,000 clones, approximately 83% recorded once. Per germline, CDR1 MDHEN and CDR2 SYDVKM. V shed 8 bases and J 3 bases; nucleotides not matched to a gene: 16. The CDR3 sequence is 18 residues long. The sequencing input was peripheral blood. The chain links TRBV28 to TRBJ2-2, with TRBD2 matching 9 bases. This TCR was recovered from a woman in her 70s with acute or convalescent COVID-19. DNA of the CDR3: TGTGCCAGCGAAGCTCTAGCGGGACTCGGGAGGGACACCGGGGAGCTGTTTTTT. This sequence encodes CASEALAGLGRDTGELFF.